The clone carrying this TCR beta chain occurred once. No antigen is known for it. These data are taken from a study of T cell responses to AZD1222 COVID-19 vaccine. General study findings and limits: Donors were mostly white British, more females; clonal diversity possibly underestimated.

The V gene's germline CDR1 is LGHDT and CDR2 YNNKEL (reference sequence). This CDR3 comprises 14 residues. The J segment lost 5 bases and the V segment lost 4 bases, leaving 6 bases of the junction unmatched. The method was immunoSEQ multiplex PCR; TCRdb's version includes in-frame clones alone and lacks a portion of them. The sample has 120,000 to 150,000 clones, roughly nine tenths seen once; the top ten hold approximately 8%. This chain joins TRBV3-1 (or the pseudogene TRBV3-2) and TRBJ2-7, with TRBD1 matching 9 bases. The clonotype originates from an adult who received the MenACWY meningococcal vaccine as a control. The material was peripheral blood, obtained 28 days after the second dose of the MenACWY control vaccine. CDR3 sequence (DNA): TGTGCCAGCAGCCGGGGACAGGGTCGGAACGAGCAGTACTTC. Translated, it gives CASSRGQGRNEQYF.